These 25 T cell receptor beta chains share one sample of origin, sequenced in a study of control samples from healthy donors and cancer patients. The table came from immunoSEQ multiplex PCR; TCRdb's copy has only in-frame clones and leaves some out. The profile shows 90,000 or so clones, about 88% of them singletons. The sample comprised blood. These receptors came from a woman in her 70s in good health.

The chain links TRBV7-2 to TRBJ1-1; no definite D call. This CDR3 contains 17 residues. Per the germline V gene, CDR1 is SGHTA and CDR2 is FQGNSA. Trimming cost V 0 bases and J 11 bases, with 25 bases left between them. The chain's CDR3 is CASSLAGTFGLSEGAFF. The CDR3 DNA reads as TGTGCCAGCAGCTTAGCGGGAACGTTTGGGTTGTCCGAAGGGGCTTTCTTT.

The chain has TRBV19 and TRBJ2-6; no definite D call. V lost 3 bases, J lost 0 bases, and 9 bases lay in between. Germline lookup yields CDR1 LNHDA and CDR2 SQIVND (reference sequence). CDR3 length: 16 amino acids. As DNA, the CDR3 is TGTGCCAGTAGTATCGGCAGGAGCTCTGGGGCCAACGTCCTGACTTTC. Its protein product is CASSIGRSSGANVLTF.

The chain recombines TRBV5-1 with TRBJ1-1; D gene ambiguous. The CDR3 contains 11 residues. V was pared by 4 bases and J by 3 bases, with 4 bases between. Germline values: CDR1 SGHRS, CDR2 YFSETQ. The CDR3 is CASSVDTEAFF. The CDR3 nucleotides are TGCGCCAGCAGCGTAGACACTGAAGCTTTCTTT.

The rearrangement links TRBV5-1 to TRBJ2-7; D possibly uses TRBD1 or TRBD2 (5 bases each). The CDR3 covers 14 residues. Looked up from germline, CDR1 is SGHRS and CDR2 is YFSETQ. V lost 3 bases and J lost 3, with 13 bases in between. CDR3: CASSSLGRVYEQYF. The CDR3 DNA sequence: TGCGCCAGCAGCTCTCTGGGGCGGGTCTACGAGCAGTACTTC. Based on the CDR3 plus reference TRBV5-1 and TRBJ2-7, the full variable domain is KAGVTQTPRYLIKTRGQQVTLSCSPISGHRSVSWYQQTPGQGLQFLFEYFSETQRNKGNFPGRFSGRQFSNSRSEMNVSTLELGDSALYLCASSSLGRVYEQYFGPGTRLTVT.

CDR3 sequence (DNA): TGTGCCAGCAGCTCAGGCGCCAATTCACCCCTCCACTTT. Amino acids: CASSSGANSPLHF. The gene calls are TRBV7-3 and TRBJ1-6; no reliable D call. CDR3 length equals 13 residues. Germline assignment: CDR1 SGHTA and CDR2 FQGTGA. V was cut by 4 bases and J by 7 bases, with 8 bases left in between. The full variable domain, its missing parts supplied by reference TRBV7-3 and TRBJ1-6, is GAGVSQTPSNKVTEKGKYVELRCDPISGHTALYWYRQSLGQGPEFLIYFQGTGAADDSGLPNDRFFAVRPEGSVSTLKIQRTERGDSAVYLCASSSGANSPLHFGNGTRLTVT.

V and J are TRBV7-9 and TRBJ2-7; D perhaps matches TRBD1 (6 bases). Germline lookup yields CDR1 SEHNR and CDR2 FQNEAQ (reference sequence). The CDR3 totals 14 residues. V was shortened by 3 bases and J by 7 bases, with 16 bases between the two germline ends. The chain's CDR3 is CASSFNNRAAEQYF. CDR3 in DNA: TGTGCCAGCAGCTTCAATAACAGGGCAGCGGAGCAGTACTTC.

For the CDR3, the DNA is TGCAGCGTTCGGCCGGGGCCCTACGAGCAGTACTTC. As protein: CSVRPGPYEQYF. This chain links TRBV29-1 with TRBJ2-7; D tentatively reads TRBD1 or TRBD2 (5 bases each). V lost 5 bases and J lost 2, with 10 bases in between. This CDR3 is built from 12 residues. CDR1 SQVTM and CDR2 ANQGSEA come from the germline V gene.

The CDR3 protein is CASSYSTNTEAFF. DNA for the CDR3: TGTGCCAGCAGTTACTCGACGAACACTGAAGCTTTCTTT. V usage is TRBV6-5 and J usage is TRBJ1-1; no clear D gene. This CDR3 has 13 amino acids. The V end lost 0 bases, the J end lost 1 base, and 3 bases lay between the germline ends. CDR1 and CDR2 (germline): MNHEY, SVGAGI.

J is TRBJ1-6 and V is TRBV5-4, with TRBD1 as a possible D gene (5 bases). The CDR3 extends over 16 amino acids. Germline lookup yields CDR1 SGHNT and CDR2 YYREEE (reference sequence). Trimming pared 0 bases from V and 7 bases from J, leaving 14 bases between. CDR3 loop: CASSLGGGGRNSPLHF. CDR3 DNA sequence: TGTGCCAGCAGCTTGGGGGGGGGAGGAAGGAATTCACCCCTCCACTTT.

The chain combines TRBV30 with TRBJ1-2; no reliable D call. This CDR3 has 14 residues. Germline CDR1 reads GTSNPN; CDR2 reads SVGIG (reference sequence). Trimming shortened V by 1 base and J by 5 bases, and 14 bases separated the two germline ends. The CDR3 loop reads CAWSALRRSYGYTF. CDR3 DNA sequence: TGTGCCTGGAGTGCACTACGGCGGTCATATGGCTACACCTTC.

The chain is built from TRBV5-1 and TRBJ1-2, with D possibly matching TRBD1 (6 bases). This CDR3 region has 13 residues. Germline CDR1 and CDR2: SGHRS and YFSETQ. With 0 bases removed from V and 6 bases from J, the gap between germline ends came to 9 bases. This chain's CDR3 is CASSLGRGDGYTF. The CDR3 DNA follows: TGCGCCAGCAGCTTGGGCAGGGGTGATGGCTACACCTTC.

The CDR3 region is CASTAGQGRHGYTF. CDR3 coding DNA: TGTGCCAGCACCGCGGGACAGGGGAGGCATGGCTACACCTTC. The J gene is TRBJ1-2, the V gene TRBV5-4, with 10 bases that match TRBD1. In germline, CDR1 is SGHNT, CDR2 YYREEE (reference sequence). The junction had 8 bases not matched to a gene; V was cut back by 6 bases and J by 6 bases. The CDR3 is made up of 14 amino acids.

The chain uses TRBV29-1 and TRBJ2-3; D might be TRBD1 (6 bases). The CDR3 is made up of 12 amino acids. Germline V CDR1 and CDR2: SQVTM, ANQGSEA. V gave up 7 bases and J gave up 4 bases, with 12 bases separating them. The CDR3 protein is CSAGRGSDTQYF. The CDR3, as DNA: TGCAGCGCCGGCAGGGGTTCAGATACGCAGTATTTT.

This chain joins TRBV2 and TRBJ2-2; 12 bases are a match to TRBD2. V lost 6 bases to trimming and J lost 6 bases; unmatched junction nucleotides: 8. Germline V gene data show CDR1 as SNHLY and CDR2 as FYNNEI. The CDR3 totals 16 residues. The CDR3 here is CASRILSSGGAGELFF. CDR3 in DNA: TGTGCCAGCAGGATACTGTCTAGCGGGGGGGCCGGGGAGCTGTTTTTT. Full variable domain (missing parts from reference TRBV2 and TRBJ2-2): EPEVTQTPSHQVTQMGQEVILRCVPISNHLYFYWYRQILGQKVEFLVSFYNNEISEKSEIFDDQFSVERPDGSNFTLKIRSTKLEDSAMYFCASRILSSGGAGELFFGEGSRLTVL.

The V gene is TRBV6-2 or TRBV6-3, the J gene TRBJ1-5; tentatively, D is TRBD1 (5 bases). Germline V gene data show CDR1 as MNHEY and CDR2 as SVGEGT. V lost 7 bases to trimming and J lost 1 base, with 14 bases between them. This CDR3 spans 15 amino acids. The CDR3 loop reads CASTPGGVSNQPQHF. CDR3 coding DNA: TGTGCCAGCACCCCGGGGGGGGTAAGCAATCAGCCCCAGCATTTT.

V is TRBV3-1 (or the pseudogene TRBV3-2) and J is TRBJ2-3; perhaps TRBD2 as D (5 bases). CDR1 is LGHDT and CDR2 is YNNKEL in the germline V gene (reference sequence). The CDR3 is made up of 15 amino acids. V gave up 0 bases and J gave up 2 bases, with 9 bases separating them. The CDR3 DNA sequence: TGTGCCAGCAGCCAAGATAAGAGGGTCACAGATACGCAGTATTTT. Protein sequence: CASSQDKRVTDTQYF.

The CDR3 DNA sequence: TGCGCCAGCAGCTTGGCCGGGTCTAATTCACCCCTCCACTTT. Protein sequence: CASSLAGSNSPLHF. This chain connects TRBV5-1 to TRBJ1-6, with D unclear. Germline V gives CDR1 SGHRS, CDR2 YFSETQ. V lost 0 bases, J lost 6 bases, and 7 bases lay in between. The CDR3 is made up of 14 amino acids.

This chain connects TRBV6-5 to TRBJ2-7; TRBD2 matches 7 bases. Germline CDR1 reads MNHEY; CDR2 reads SVGAGI. The ends lost 4 bases at V and 7 bases at J; junction bases unmatched: 10. This CDR3 region has 14 residues. As DNA, the CDR3 is TGTGCCAGCAGTTTGGACGGAGTGGGGGGGGAGCAGTACTTC. This encodes CASSLDGVGGEQYF.

This sequence joins TRBV10-3 and TRBJ1-1; D gene uncertain. Between the trimmed V and J ends, which lost 0 bases and 5 bases, there was a span of 10 bases. The CDR3 covers 14 residues. Germline assignment: CDR1 ENHRY and CDR2 SYGVKD. The CDR3 sequence: CAISESELRTEAFF. CDR3 nucleotides: TGTGCCATCAGTGAGTCGGAACTCCGAACTGAAGCTTTCTTT.

V is TRBV6-5 and J is TRBJ2-7; D perhaps matches TRBD1 (5 bases). Germline-derived CDR1 and CDR2 are MNHEY and SVGAGI. The CDR3 spans 14 residues. Trimming removed 6 bases from V and 6 bases from J, with 18 bases in between. The CDR3 sequence is CASRLTAGASEQYF. In nucleotides, the CDR3 is TGTGCCAGCAGACTTACAGCTGGGGCATCCGAGCAGTACTTC.

This clone has more than one count but fewer than ten. This chain connects TRBV27 to TRBJ2-7, with 7 bases fitting TRBD1. V lost 5 bases and J lost 2; bases outside the gene matches: 9. Per germline, CDR1 MNHEY and CDR2 SMNVEV (reference sequence). The CDR3 loop spans 15 amino acids. CDR3 nucleotide sequence: TGTGCCAGCAGTACTACCGGGACAGCGCCCTACGAGCAGTACTTC. Encoded protein: CASSTTGTAPYEQYF.

This chain links TRBV3-1 (or the pseudogene TRBV3-2) with TRBJ2-7; TRBD1 might be the D (5 bases). This CDR3 comprises 13 residues. Deletions cut 3 bases from V and 3 bases from J, with 9 bases between. Germline CDR1 and CDR2: LGHDT and YNNKEL (reference sequence). The CDR3 here is CASSQTVIYEQYF. The CDR3 nucleotides read TGTGCCAGCAGCCAGACAGTTATCTACGAGCAGTACTTC.

The gene calls are TRBV7-2 and TRBJ1-2, with D unclear. With 2 bases removed from V and 3 bases from J, the gap between germline ends came to 7 bases. The CDR3 spans 13 residues. CDR1 and CDR2 from the germline V gene are SGHTA and FQGNSA. The CDR3 nucleotides read TGTGCCAGCAGCTTAAGACGGGACTATGGCTACACCTTC. Translating gives CASSLRRDYGYTF.

The V and J genes are TRBV5-4 and TRBJ1-1; a weak D match, TRBD1 (6 bases). The CDR3 totals 15 residues. Trimming stripped 4 bases from V and 0 bases from J, with 13 bases between. Germline loops: CDR1 SGHNT, CDR2 YYREEE (reference sequence). The DNA of the CDR3 is TGTGCCAGCAGCCTCAGGACAGAAATGAACACTGAAGCTTTCTTT. Translated, it gives CASSLRTEMNTEAFF. Full variable domain (missing parts from reference TRBV5-4 and TRBJ1-1): ETGVTQSPTHLIKTRGQQVTLRCSSQSGHNTVSWYQQALGQGPQFIFQYYREEENGRGNFPPRFSGLQFPNYSSELNVNALELDDSALYLCASSLRTEMNTEAFFGQGTRLTVV.

This clone was seen once. The CDR3 coding sequence is TGTGCCACCCAGGACAGGGGCGGGGACGGCTACACCTTC. Its translation is CATQDRGGDGYTF. The chain has TRBV24-1 and TRBJ1-2, with 9 bases matching TRBD1. From germline, CDR1 is KGHDR and CDR2 SFDVKD. V shed 9 bases, J shed 8 bases, and the junction held 9 bases outside the gene matches. This CDR3 is built from 13 residues.